Listed here is a single TCR beta chain. This sample was taken from a study of blood T cell repertoires in COVID-19. Losses at the gene ends were 5 bases for V and 0 bases for J; bases not matched to a gene: 2. This CDR3 is built from 14 residues. The V gene's germline CDR1 is MDHEN and CDR2 SYDVKM. Authors' processing steps: Reference gene primer amplification gave nucleated cell count estimates. Profiling relied on immunoSEQ multiplex PCR, and the TCRdb table lists in-frame clones only, not all of them. The V and J calls and clone size were taken over from that table, and D and trimming were inferred from the DNA. The table lists 200,000 to 300,000 clones, approximately 88% of them singletons, with around 3% in the top ten.

This clonotype originated in a woman aged 40-49 years who had been exposed to COVID-19. The V call is TRBV28, the J call TRBJ2-3; 7 nucleotides line up with TRBD2. Sequencing was carried out using PBMCs or T cells enriched from blood (not recorded which). The CDR3, as DNA: TGTGCCAGCAGTCCTAGCGGAAGCACAGATACGCAGTATTTT. It translates to CASSPSGSTDTQYF.